Shown below are 9 T cell receptor beta chains from a single sample sequenced in a study of a mutant IDH1 vaccine in newly diagnosed glioma. Profiling relied on immunoSEQ multiplex PCR, and the TCRdb table lists in-frame clones only, not all of them. Here the sample spans 45,000 to 65,000 clones, 65% being singletons. These receptors have no known antigen. Noted time point: week 47, end of study. All doses held 300 ug of mutant IDH1 20-mer peptide, with topical imiquimod. This sample comprised peripheral blood mononuclear cells (PBMCs), obtained from a glioma patient whose treatment included an IDH1 peptide vaccine. The source is a man in his forties with glioma. Some clones in this sample may be carry-over from other donors' samples.

This clone was seen only a few times. This chain joins TRBV6-5 and TRBJ1-5; 9 positions match TRBD1. CDR1 and CDR2 (germline): MNHEY, SVGAGI. The trim removed 6 bases at V and 5 bases at J, leaving 5 bases unmatched. The length of the CDR3 is 14 residues. As DNA, the CDR3 is TGTGCCAGCAGCAGGGGACAGGGACATCAGCCCCAGCATTTT. Residues: CASSRGQGHQPQHF.

V gene TRBV7-6 combines with J gene TRBJ2-7; a weak D match, TRBD1 (6 bases). The CDR3 extends over 14 amino acids. CDR1 and CDR2 from the germline V gene are SGHVS and FNYEAQ. Trimming shortened V by 1 base and J by 6 bases, and 13 bases separated the two germline ends. CDR3 bases: TGTGCCAGCAGCTTAGGCTGGGGGCCGGGCGAGCAGTACTTC. This translates into CASSLGWGPGEQYF.

This clone has only one observation. The chain has TRBV7-9 and TRBJ1-1; TRBD1 matches at 8 bases. The CDR3 has 14 residues. Germline lookup yields CDR1 SEHNR and CDR2 FQNEAQ (reference sequence). V lost 3 bases and J lost 5; bases outside the gene matches: 5. The CDR3, as DNA: TGTGCCAGCAGCTTCGGCAGGGGGCAGACTGAAGCTTTCTTT. This sequence encodes CASSFGRGQTEAFF.

This chain joins TRBV27 and TRBJ1-2, with D tentatively TRBD1 (5 bases). The germline V and J ends were trimmed by 0 bases and 0 bases, with 11 bases remaining between them. Germline CDR1 is MNHEY and CDR2 is SMNVEV (reference sequence). This CDR3 is 16 amino acids long. CDR3 loop: CASSLSWGGSNYGYTF. CDR3 DNA: TGTGCCAGCAGTTTATCGTGGGGGGGATCTAACTATGGCTACACCTTC.

The chain carries TRBV29-1 and TRBJ2-2; 11 bases match TRBD2. V trimming: 2 bases; J trimming: 6 bases; junction bases outside the gene matches: 8. Looked up from germline, CDR1 is SQVTM and CDR2 is ANQGSEA. This CDR3 is 16 amino acids long. Here the CDR3 reads CSVEPLAGGKPGELFF. The CDR3 nucleotides read TGCAGCGTTGAACCCCTAGCGGGGGGCAAACCCGGGGAGCTGTTTTTT.

The chain is built from TRBV10-3 and TRBJ1-1; no firm D call. The germline CDR1 and CDR2 sequences are ENHRY and SYGVKD. The length of the CDR3 is 14 residues. V dropped 0 bases and J dropped 7 bases, with 12 bases sitting between them. The CDR3 bases are TGTGCCATCAGTGAGTCGAGCTCAGCTCATGAAGCTTTCTTT. It codes for CAISESSSAHEAFF.

V is TRBV27 and J is TRBJ1-1; no definite D call. Per germline, CDR1 MNHEY and CDR2 SMNVEV (reference sequence). This CDR3 is 12 amino acids long. With 5 bases removed from V and 0 bases from J, the gap between germline ends came to 4 bases. The CDR3 sequence: CASSTLNTEAFF. The CDR3 DNA reads as TGTGCCAGCAGTACCCTGAACACTGAAGCTTTCTTT.

This clone has a handful of counts. The rearrangement joins TRBV7-6 to TRBJ2-2, with unresolved D. Trimming took off 1 base at V and 1 base at J, with 13 bases between the two ends. The germline V gene has CDR1 SGHVS and CDR2 FNYEAQ. This CDR3 is built from 17 residues. This CDR3 is CASSLGAWVGNTGELFF. In nucleotides, the CDR3 is TGTGCCAGCAGCTTAGGGGCCTGGGTGGGGAACACCGGGGAGCTGTTTTTT.

This clone was seen only a few times. This chain connects TRBV7-8 to TRBJ1-1, with D hard to call. Between the trimmed V and J ends, which lost 2 bases and 0 bases, there was a span of 22 bases. Germline lookup yields CDR1 SGHVS and CDR2 FQNEAQ. The CDR3 is 19 residues long. The CDR3 sequence: CASSLPAPYRRTMNTEAFF. The DNA for the CDR3 is TGTGCCAGCAGCTTACCCGCCCCCTACAGAAGGACTATGAACACTGAAGCTTTCTTT.